This is a list of T cell receptor beta chains from one sample in a study of T cells in Graves' hyperthyroidism and ophthalmopathy. Each CDR3 protein is one row after TCRdb ran MiXCR on the multiplex PCR reads. The sample holds around 260,000 distinct CDR3 sequences, about 25% seen once. Sequenced: blood. The receptor source for this set is a man aged 35-49 years with Graves' hyperthyroidism that later progressed to Graves' ophthalmopathy. Each CDR3 is given with its conserved first and last residue. D genes are given only for firm matches. Clone size is shown for a subset of rows, as once, few, many or a class of expanded clone.

cdr3_nt	cdr3_aa	j_call	clone_size	v_call	d_call
TGTGCCAGCAGTCGACCGGACACCGCTTTTAATATGAACACTGAAGCTTTCTTT	CASSRPDTAFNMNTEAFF	TRBJ1-1	many	TRBV6-4	NA
TGTGCCACCAGCAGAGAGCGGTTTAGCAATCAGCCCCAGCATTTT	CATSRERFSNQPQHF	TRBJ1-5	NA	TRBV15	NA
TGTGCCAGCAGCTTGACAGGGGTGTTCTCTGGGGCCAACGTCCTGACTTTC	CASSLTGVFSGANVLTF	TRBJ2-6	NA	TRBV5-4	TRBD1
TGTGCCACCAGTGATTTGCTAATGACCAAGGGGCGAGGGTATGGCAACCAGCCCCAGCATTTT	CATSDLLMTKGRGYGNQPQHF	TRBJ1-5	many	TRBV24-1	NA
TGCAGTGCTAATGGCGGGAAGCCGAACACCGGGGAGCTGTTTTTT	CSANGGKPNTGELFF	TRBJ2-2	many	TRBV20-1	NA
TGTGCCAGCAGCCGCTGGTCTGCGGGAGGAAAGAACACCGGGGAGCTGTTTTTT	CASSRWSAGGKNTGELFF	TRBJ2-2	NA	TRBV14	TRBD2
TGTGCCAGCAGTCACCGAGGGGGAGGTTCCTACGAGCAGTACTTC	CASSHRGGGSYEQYF	TRBJ2-7	NA	TRBV6-2/TRBV6-3	NA
TGCAGTGCTAGACCCTGGACAGGGAAGATTCAGCCCCAGCATTTT	CSARPWTGKIQPQHF	TRBJ1-5	few	TRBV20-1	TRBD1
TGCGCCAGCATTGGGCTCCAGGCGGGGAACACTGAAGCTTTCTTT	CASIGLQAGNTEAFF	TRBJ1-1	many	TRBV5-1	NA
TGTGCCAGCACGGGAGACTACGAGCAGTACTTC	CASTGDYEQYF	TRBJ2-7	many	TRBV2	NA
TGTGCCAGCAGGCCTACAGGACGTGAGCAGTACTTC	CASRPTGREQYF	TRBJ2-7	many	TRBV28	NA
TGCGCCAGCAGCTTGGATATCGGCGGCGGGGAGACCCAGTACTTC	CASSLDIGGGETQYF	TRBJ2-5	few	TRBV5-1	NA
TGCGCCAGCAGCTTGGGTGGCACAACCTACGAGCAGTACTTC	CASSLGGTTYEQYF	TRBJ2-7	many	TRBV5-1	NA
TGTGCCAGCAGTTTCGGGGGGTTGGGGCAGCCCCAGCATTTT	CASSFGGLGQPQHF	TRBJ1-5	many	TRBV28	NA
TGTGCCAGTAGCGAGAACCAAGAGACCCAGTACTTC	CASSENQETQYF	TRBJ2-5	many	TRBV19	NA
TGTGCCACCAGTGACCCGGGAACTGGTCAGCCCCAGCATTTT	CATSDPGTGQPQHF	TRBJ1-5	many	TRBV24-1	NA
TGCGCCAGCAGCCAAGGAACAGGGGGCATTTTGGGATCCTACGAGCAGTACTTC	CASSQGTGGILGSYEQYF	TRBJ2-7	many	TRBV4-1	TRBD1
TGTGCCAGCAGCCCAGGCCCGGGGGGCACCATATATTTT	CASSPGPGGTIYF	TRBJ1-3	many	TRBV27	NA
TGCAGCGTCGAGGGGCCACTTACCGGGAGGATATACGAGCAGTACTTC	CSVEGPLTGRIYEQYF	TRBJ2-7	NA	TRBV29-1	TRBD2
TGTGCCACCAGTCTAACAGCTTACTATGGCTACACCTTC	CATSLTAYYGYTF	TRBJ1-2	NA	TRBV24-1	NA
TGTGCCAGCAGCTTAGTTGGAGGTCGGCAAGGGATTTGGGAGCAGTACTTC	CASSLVGGRQGIWEQYF	TRBJ2-7	NA	TRBV11-2	NA
TGCAGTGCTAGGAGACCAGGGGGTAGCGCTGAAGCTTTCTTT	CSARRPGGSAEAFF	TRBJ1-1	many	TRBV20-1	TRBD1
TGTGCCAGCAGTACTCAACAGGGAAGATTTGTGGGAGAGACCCAGTACTTC	CASSTQQGRFVGETQYF	TRBJ2-5	many	TRBV12-3/TRBV12-4	NA
TGTGCCAGCAGGACAGGGGTCTATGGCTACACCTTC	CASRTGVYGYTF	TRBJ1-2	many	TRBV6-1	TRBD1
TGTGCCAGCAATGACAGGGTGGGGGGCACTGAAGCTTTCTTT	CASNDRVGGTEAFF	TRBJ1-1	once	TRBV2	TRBD1
TGTGCCACCAGTGATCCATCGACAGGGCAAGAGACCCAGTACTTC	CATSDPSTGQETQYF	TRBJ2-5	NA	TRBV24-1	TRBD1
TGTGCCAGCAGAAGAGGGGGAGCAACTGAAGCTTTCTTT	CASRRGGATEAFF	TRBJ1-1	few	TRBV3-1	NA
TGTGCCACCGACGACCGGGACAGGGGCCCTGAAGCTTTCTTT	CATDDRDRGPEAFF	TRBJ1-1	few	TRBV24-1	TRBD1
TGTGCCAGCAGTTATAGGTGGGGCGGCGAGCAGTACTTC	CASSYRWGGEQYF	TRBJ2-7	NA	TRBV6-5	NA
TGTGCCAGCAGTTTAGCCACAGGGGAAGCTTTCTTT	CASSLATGEAFF	TRBJ1-1	NA	TRBV28	NA
TGTGCCAGCACCCCCACTAGAGGGACAGGGGGCGCAGAAACTGAAGCTTTCTTT	CASTPTRGTGGAETEAFF	TRBJ1-1	NA	TRBV6-2/TRBV6-3	TRBD1
TGTGCCAGCAGTTACCGCGGCCGCGGGGGGACCCAGTACTTC	CASSYRGRGGTQYF	TRBJ2-5	many	TRBV6-5	TRBD2